This T cell receptor beta chain was recovered during a study of cytomegalovirus exposure and HLA in healthy donors. Whole-study results and caveats: The majority of CMV-associated TCR beta chains were reported as apparently HLA-restricted in a later analysis. Presence/absence analyses assumed roughly uniform sequencing depth across donors. Immune exposure information available was restricted to CMV serostatus.

This clone was picked up a small number of times. Antigen unknown. CDR1 and CDR2 from the germline V gene are SNHLY and FYNNEI. Trimming took 7 bases from V and 0 from J, leaving 12 bases between them. This CDR3 region has 15 residues. The PCR had 60 Vbeta and 13 Jbeta primers. Only in-frame clones appear in the TCRdb table, and some are missing; sequencing was by immunoSEQ multiplex PCR. Of around 170,000 clones in the sample, roughly 80% are singletons; the top ten hold approximately 2.9%. This chain links TRBV2 with TRBJ2-2, with a tentative D call TRBD1 (7 bases). The sequenced material came from PBMCs. The TCR sequence derives from a woman aged 50 to 60 in good health and CMV-seropositive. CDR3 region: CASNQGGSNTGELFF. The CDR3 DNA is TGTGCCAGCAACCAGGGGGGATCGAACACCGGGGAGCTGTTTTTT.